This T cell receptor (beta chain) was profiled in a study of response to subunit inactivated influenza vaccine. Between the trimmed V and J ends, which lost 2 bases and 1 base, there was a span of 9 bases. Germline CDR1 is MDHEN and CDR2 is SYDVKM. This CDR3 contains 14 residues. A single record per CDR3 protein comes from TCRdb applying MiXCR to the RT-PCR reads. The sample gives more than 400,000 distinct CDR3 sequences, 10% to 11% of which show up once; approximately 12% is in the top ten. The chain uses TRBV28 and TRBJ2-7; D is perhaps TRBD1 (5 bases). The specimen comprised PBMCs from blood, sampled more than 35 days after vaccination. The receptor was derived from a man aged 45-60 years who received an inactivated influenza vaccine. CDR3 sequence (DNA): TGTGCCAGCAGTTTAAGGGGCCGGTCCTACGAGCAGTACTTC. This encodes CASSLRGRSYEQYF.